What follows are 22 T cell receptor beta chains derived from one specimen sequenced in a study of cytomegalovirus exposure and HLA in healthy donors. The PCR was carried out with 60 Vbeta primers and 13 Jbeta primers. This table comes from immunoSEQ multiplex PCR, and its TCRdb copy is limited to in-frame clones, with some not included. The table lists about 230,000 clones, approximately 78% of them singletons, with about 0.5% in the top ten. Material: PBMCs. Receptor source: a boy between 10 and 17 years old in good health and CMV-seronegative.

The CDR3 DNA sequence: TGTGCCAGCAGAACGGCACAGGGTCACCAGCATTTT. Translating it yields CASRTAQGHQHF. V and J are TRBV6-1 and TRBJ1-5, with TRBD1 as a possible D gene (6 bases). The CDR3 length is 12 residues. The V gene lost 6 bases and the J gene lost 12 bases, with 15 bases spanning the gap. Germline V gene lookup returns CDR1 MNHNS and CDR2 SASEGT.

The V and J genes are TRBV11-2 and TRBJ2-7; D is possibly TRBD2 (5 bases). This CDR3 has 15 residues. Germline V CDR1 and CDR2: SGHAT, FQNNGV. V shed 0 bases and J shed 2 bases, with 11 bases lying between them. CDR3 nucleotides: TGTGCCAGCAGCTTAGAGTTTAGCGCGCCCTACGAGCAGTACTTC. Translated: CASSLEFSAPYEQYF.

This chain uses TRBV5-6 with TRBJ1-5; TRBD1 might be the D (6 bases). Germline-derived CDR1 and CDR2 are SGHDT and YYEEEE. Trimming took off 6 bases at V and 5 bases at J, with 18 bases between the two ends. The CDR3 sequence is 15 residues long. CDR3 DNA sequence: TGTGCCAGCACTCGGGGGGGCAGGGATGATCAGCCCCAGCATTTT. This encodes CASTRGGRDDQPQHF.

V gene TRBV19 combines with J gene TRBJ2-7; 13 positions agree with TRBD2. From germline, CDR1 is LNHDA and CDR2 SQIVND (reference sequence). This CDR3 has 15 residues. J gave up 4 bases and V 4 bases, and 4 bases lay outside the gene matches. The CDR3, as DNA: TGTGCCAGTAGTACGACTAGCGGGAGGCCGTACGAGCAGTACTTC. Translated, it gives CASSTTSGRPYEQYF.

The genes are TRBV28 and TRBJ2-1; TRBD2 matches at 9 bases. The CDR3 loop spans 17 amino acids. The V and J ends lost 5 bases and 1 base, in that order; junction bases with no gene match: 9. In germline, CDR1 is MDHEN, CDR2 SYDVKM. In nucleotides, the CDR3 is TGTGCCAGCAGTCTCCCCCCTAGCGGGGAATCCTACAATGAGCAGTTCTTC. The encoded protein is CASSLPPSGESYNEQFF.

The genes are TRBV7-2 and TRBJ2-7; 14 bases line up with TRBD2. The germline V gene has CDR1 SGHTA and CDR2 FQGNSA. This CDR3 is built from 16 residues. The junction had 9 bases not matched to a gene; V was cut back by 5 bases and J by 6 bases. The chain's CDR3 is CASSQTSGGDLSEQYF. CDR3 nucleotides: TGTGCCAGCAGCCAGACTAGCGGGGGGGACCTAAGCGAGCAGTACTTC.

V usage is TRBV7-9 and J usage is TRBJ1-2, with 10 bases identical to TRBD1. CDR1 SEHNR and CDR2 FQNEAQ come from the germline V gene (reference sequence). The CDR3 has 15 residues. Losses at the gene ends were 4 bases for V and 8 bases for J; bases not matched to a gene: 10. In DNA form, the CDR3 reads TGTGCCAGCAGCTCTAGGCCCGGGACAGGGGTGGGCTACACCTTC. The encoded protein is CASSSRPGTGVGYTF.

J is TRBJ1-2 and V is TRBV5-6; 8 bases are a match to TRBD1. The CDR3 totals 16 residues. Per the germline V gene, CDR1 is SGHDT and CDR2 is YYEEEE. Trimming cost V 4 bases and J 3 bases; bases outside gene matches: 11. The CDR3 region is CASSINDRGRDYGYTF. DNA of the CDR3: TGTGCCAGCAGCATCAACGACAGGGGCAGGGACTATGGCTACACCTTC.

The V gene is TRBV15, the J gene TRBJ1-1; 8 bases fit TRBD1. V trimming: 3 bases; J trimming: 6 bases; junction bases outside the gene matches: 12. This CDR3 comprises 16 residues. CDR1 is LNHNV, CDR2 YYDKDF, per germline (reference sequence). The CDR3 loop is CATSRGDRRDVPEAFF. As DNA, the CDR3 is TGTGCCACCAGCAGGGGGGACAGGAGGGATGTGCCTGAAGCTTTCTTT. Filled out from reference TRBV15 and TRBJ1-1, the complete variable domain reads DAMVIQNPRYQVTQFGKPVTLSCSQTLNHNVMYWYQQKSSQAPKLLFHYYDKDFNNEADTPDNFQSRRPNTSFCFLDIRSPGLGDTAMYLCATSRGDRRDVPEAFFGQGTRLTVV.

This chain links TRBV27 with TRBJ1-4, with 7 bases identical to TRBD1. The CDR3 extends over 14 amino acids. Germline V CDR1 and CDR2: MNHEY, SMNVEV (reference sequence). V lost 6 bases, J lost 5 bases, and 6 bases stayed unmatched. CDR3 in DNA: TGTGCCAGCAGGTACGGGACAGAAAATGAAAAACTGTTTTTT. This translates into CASRYGTENEKLFF.

The CDR3: CANKRDSGANVLTF. CDR3 sequence (DNA): TGTGCCAACAAGAGGGACTCTGGGGCCAACGTCCTGACTTTC. The genes are TRBV2 and TRBJ2-6, with D possibly matching TRBD2 (5 bases). CDR1 SNHLY and CDR2 FYNNEI come from the germline V gene. V lost 10 bases to trimming and J lost 0 bases, with 10 bases between them. The CDR3 extends over 14 amino acids.

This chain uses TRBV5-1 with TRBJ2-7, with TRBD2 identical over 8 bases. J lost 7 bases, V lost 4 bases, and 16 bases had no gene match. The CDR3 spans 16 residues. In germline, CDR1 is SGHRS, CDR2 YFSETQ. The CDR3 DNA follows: TGCGCCAGCAGCCTCTCATCGACTAGCGCTCCAGGGGAGCAGTACTTC. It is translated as CASSLSSTSAPGEQYF.

The CDR3 coding sequence is TGTGCCAGCAGCTTGGTAGCAAAAGAGACCCAGTACTTC. Its protein is CASSLVAKETQYF. The genes are TRBV11-2 and TRBJ2-5; D uncertain. The germline gives CDR1 SGHAT, CDR2 FQNNGV. This CDR3 region has 13 residues. Trimming cost V 3 bases and J 3 bases, with 8 bases left between them. The full variable domain, in which reference TRBV11-2 and TRBJ2-5 provide the parts outside the CDR3, is EAGVAQSPRYKIIEKRQSVAFWCNPISGHATLYWYQQILGQGPKLLIQFQNNGVVDDSQLPKDRFSAERLKGVDSTLKIQPAKLEDSAVYLCASSLVAKETQYFGPGTRLLVL.

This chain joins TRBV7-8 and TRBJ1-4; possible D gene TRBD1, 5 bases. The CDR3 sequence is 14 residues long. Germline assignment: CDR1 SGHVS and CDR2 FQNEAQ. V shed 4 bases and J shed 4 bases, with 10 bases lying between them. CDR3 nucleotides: TGTGCCAGCAGCTGGGGACTCTATAATGAAAAACTGTTTTTT. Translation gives CASSWGLYNEKLFF.

The DNA of the CDR3 is TGTGCCAGCCAACAGGGGGACACCATATATTTT. It specifies CASQQGDTIYF. The V and J genes are TRBV2 and TRBJ1-3; 8 nucleotides match TRBD1. CDR3 size: 11 residues. From germline, CDR1 is SNHLY and CDR2 FYNNEI. V gave up 8 bases and J gave up 8 bases; unmatched junction bases: 2.

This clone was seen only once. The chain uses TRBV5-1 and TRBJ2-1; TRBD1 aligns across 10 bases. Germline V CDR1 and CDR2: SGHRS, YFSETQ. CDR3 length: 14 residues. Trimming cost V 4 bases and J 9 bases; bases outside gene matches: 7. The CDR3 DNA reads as TGCGCCAGCAGCGCACTGGACAGGGGGGTTGAGCAGTTCTTC. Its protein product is CASSALDRGVEQFF.

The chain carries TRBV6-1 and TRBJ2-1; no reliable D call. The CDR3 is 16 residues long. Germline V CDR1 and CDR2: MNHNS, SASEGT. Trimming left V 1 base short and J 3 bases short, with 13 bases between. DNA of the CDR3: TGTGCCAGCAGTGAAGACTTCCGGCGGTACTACAATGAGCAGTTCTTC. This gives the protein CASSEDFRRYYNEQFF.

CDR3 in amino acids: CASTRGANEKLFF. CDR3 sequence (DNA): TGTGCCAGCACCAGGGGGGCTAATGAAAAACTGTTTTTT. J is TRBJ1-4 and V is TRBV6-1; 7 bases fit TRBD1. Germline-derived CDR1 and CDR2 are MNHNS and SASEGT. This CDR3 region has 13 residues. With 7 bases clipped from V and 3 bases from J, the junction kept 2 bases outside the gene matches.

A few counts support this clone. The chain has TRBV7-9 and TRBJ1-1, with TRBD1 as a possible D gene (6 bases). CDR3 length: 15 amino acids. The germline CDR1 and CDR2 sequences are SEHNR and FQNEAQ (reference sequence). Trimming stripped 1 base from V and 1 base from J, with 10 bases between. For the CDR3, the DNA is TGTGCCAGCAGCTTAGTGGGGGCCCCGAACACTGAAGCTTTCTTT. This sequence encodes CASSLVGAPNTEAFF.

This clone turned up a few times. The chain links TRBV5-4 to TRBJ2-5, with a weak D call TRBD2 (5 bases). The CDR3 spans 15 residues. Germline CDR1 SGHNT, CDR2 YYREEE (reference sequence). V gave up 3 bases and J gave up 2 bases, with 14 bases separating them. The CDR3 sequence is CASSSLQRIQETQYF. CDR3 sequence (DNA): TGTGCCAGCAGCTCACTCCAGCGGATACAAGAGACCCAGTACTTC. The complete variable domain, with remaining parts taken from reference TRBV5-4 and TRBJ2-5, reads ETGVTQSPTHLIKTRGQQVTLRCSSQSGHNTVSWYQQALGQGPQFIFQYYREEENGRGNFPPRFSGLQFPNYSSELNVNALELDDSALYLCASSSLQRIQETQYFGPGTRLLVL.

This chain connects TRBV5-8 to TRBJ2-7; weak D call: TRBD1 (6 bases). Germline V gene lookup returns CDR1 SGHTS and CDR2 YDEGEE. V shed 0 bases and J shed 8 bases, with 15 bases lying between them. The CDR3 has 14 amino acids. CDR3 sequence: CASSLVPGAEKQYF. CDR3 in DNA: TGTGCCAGCAGCTTGGTCCCAGGGGCAGAGAAGCAGTACTTC.

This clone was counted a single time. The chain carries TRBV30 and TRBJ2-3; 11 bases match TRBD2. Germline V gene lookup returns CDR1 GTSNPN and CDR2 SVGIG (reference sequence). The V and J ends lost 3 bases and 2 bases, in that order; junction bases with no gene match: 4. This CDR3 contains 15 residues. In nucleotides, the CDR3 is TGTGCCTGGAGCAGACTAGCGGGGCTCACAGATACGCAGTATTTT. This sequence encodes CAWSRLAGLTDTQYF.